Each of the 13 T cell receptor beta chains below was sequenced from the same sample in a study of cytomegalovirus exposure and HLA in healthy donors. The study ran its PCR with 60 Vbeta and 13 Jbeta primers. Clones were read by immunoSEQ multiplex PCR, and TCRdb kept only the in-frame ones, dropping some. The sample has around 220,000 clones; about 74% are singletons. The sample was PBMCs. All receptors derive from a man aged 35-49 years in good health and CMV-seronegative.

V and J are TRBV6-9 and TRBJ1-5; 8 bases map to TRBD1. From germline, CDR1 is MNHGY and CDR2 SVAAGI. Germline trimming cut 10 bases from V and 5 bases from J; bases unmatched to any gene: 7. CDR3 length equals 13 residues. The CDR3 region is CATTGQGHQPQHF. In nucleotides, the CDR3 is TGTGCCACCACCGGACAGGGTCATCAGCCCCAGCATTTT.

The table lists this clone with a count of one. The chain is built from TRBV7-3 and TRBJ2-7, with D possibly being TRBD1 (6 bases). Trimming stripped 7 bases from V and 3 bases from J, with 16 bases between. In germline, CDR1 is SGHTA, CDR2 FQGTGA. There are 14 residues in the CDR3. The CDR3 loop is CASNHPGHHYEQYF. For the CDR3, the DNA is TGTGCCAGCAACCATCCGGGACACCACTACGAGCAGTACTTC.

This clone was detected once. The chain recombines TRBV7-2 with TRBJ2-7; D possibly corresponds to TRBD1 (6 bases). Germline V gene lookup returns CDR1 SGHTA and CDR2 FQGNSA. The CDR3 is 13 residues long. Between the trimmed V and J ends, which lost 5 bases and 2 bases, there was a span of 10 bases. The CDR3 bases are TGTGCCAGCAGCCCCGACAGGACCTACGAGCAGTACTTC. Its translation is CASSPDRTYEQYF.

The rearrangement joins TRBV5-1 to TRBJ2-1, with 10 nucleotides matching TRBD2. The V segment lost 4 bases and the J segment 1 base; nucleotides outside the gene matches: 5. This CDR3 contains 16 residues. Germline loops: CDR1 SGHRS, CDR2 YFSETQ. DNA of the CDR3: TGCGCCAGCAGCCGACGGACTAGCGGTTCCTACAATGAGCAGTTCTTC. It codes for CASSRRTSGSYNEQFF.

Only a few counts were recorded for this clone. The chain has TRBV15 and TRBJ1-4; D is perhaps TRBD1 (5 bases). Germline V gene sequence: CDR1 LNHNV, CDR2 YYDKDF (reference sequence). V lost 4 bases to trimming and J lost 8 bases, with 11 bases between them. CDR3 length: 13 residues. CDR3: CATSTPRTEKLFF. In DNA, the CDR3 is TGTGCCACCAGCACCCCACGGACAGAAAAACTGTTTTTT.

CDR3 amino acids: CASSHSWYEQYF. Written as DNA, the CDR3 is TGTGCCAGCAGCCACTCGTGGTACGAGCAGTACTTC. This chain uses TRBV2 with TRBJ2-7; no reliable D call. CDR3 length equals 12 residues. V lost 6 bases, J lost 4 bases, and 10 bases lay in between. Germline CDR1 SNHLY, CDR2 FYNNEI. Full variable domain (outside the CDR3, taken from reference TRBV2 and TRBJ2-7): EPEVTQTPSHQVTQMGQEVILRCVPISNHLYFYWYRQILGQKVEFLVSFYNNEISEKSEIFDDQFSVERPDGSNFTLKIRSTKLEDSAMYFCASSHSWYEQYFGPGTRLTVT.

The rearrangement links TRBV29-1 to TRBJ2-7; D call uncertain. CDR1 and CDR2 (germline): SQVTM, ANQGSEA. The CDR3 spans 13 residues. Trimming shortened V by 2 bases and J by 3 bases, and 11 bases separated the two germline ends. The CDR3 region is CSVESVHHYEQYF. The CDR3 nucleotides are TGCAGCGTTGAATCGGTCCACCACTACGAGCAGTACTTC.

Written as DNA, the CDR3 is TGTGCCAGCAGCTTGTCCGTAGGGGCTAACACTGAAGCTTTCTTT. Protein product: CASSLSVGANTEAFF. The V gene is TRBV5-6, the J gene TRBJ1-1, with a possible D match to TRBD1 (5 bases). Germline V lookup: CDR1 SGHDT, CDR2 YYEEEE. This CDR3 has 15 amino acids. With 1 base removed from V and 2 bases from J, the gap between germline ends came to 12 bases. Complete variable domain (other parts from reference TRBV5-6 and TRBJ1-1): DAGVTQSPTHLIKTRGQQVTLRCSPKSGHDTVSWYQQALGQGPQFIFQYYEEEERQRGNFPDRFSGHQFPNYSSELNVNALLLGDSALYLCASSLSVGANTEAFFGQGTRLTVV.

The sample holds a few counts of this clone. This chain connects TRBV11-2 to TRBJ2-1; 11 bases are a match to TRBD1. CDR3 length: 15 residues. Germline assignment: CDR1 SGHAT and CDR2 FQNNGV. Trimming took 5 bases from V and 13 from J; bases not matched to a gene: 13. CDR3 coding DNA: TGTGCCAGCAGCCTACAATACGGGACAGGGGGTCTCCAGTTCTTC. It is translated as CASSLQYGTGGLQFF.

This chain joins TRBV4-2 and TRBJ2-1; maybe TRBD2 (6 bases). V lost 0 bases and J 4 bases, leaving 10 bases between the germline ends. The V gene's germline CDR1 is LGHNA and CDR2 YNFKEQ. The CDR3 sequence is 15 residues long. The CDR3 DNA is TGTGCCAGCAGCCAAGATCGCGGGAATTACAATGAGCAGTTCTTC. It specifies CASSQDRGNYNEQFF.

The chain has TRBV27 and TRBJ1-1; no firm D call. The CDR3 totals 14 residues. The V end was cut by 3 bases, the J end by 0 bases, with 8 bases between. Germline CDR1 MNHEY, CDR2 SMNVEV (reference sequence). The CDR3 nucleotides are TGTGCCAGCAGTTTGGGGAGCATGAACACTGAAGCTTTCTTT. This translates into CASSLGSMNTEAFF.

The chain uses TRBV15 and TRBJ2-1; possibly TRBD2 for D (5 bases). CDR3 length: 14 amino acids. Trimming took 4 bases from V and 1 from J, leaving 8 bases between them. Germline loops: CDR1 LNHNV, CDR2 YYDKDF (reference sequence). The CDR3 here is CATSKGVSYNEQFF. CDR3 DNA sequence: TGTGCCACCAGCAAGGGAGTTTCCTACAATGAGCAGTTCTTC.

The chain couples TRBV5-5 to TRBJ2-5; 12 bases are a match to TRBD2. The V segment lost 4 bases and the J segment 0 bases; nucleotides outside the gene matches: 4. Germline V gene data show CDR1 as SGHKS and CDR2 as YYEKEE (reference sequence). This CDR3 contains 16 residues. CDR3 amino acids: CASSHGTSGYQETQYF. The CDR3 bases are TGTGCCAGCAGCCACGGGACTAGCGGGTACCAAGAGACCCAGTACTTC.